These 7 T cell receptor beta chains share one sample of origin, sequenced in a study of Ad26.COV2.S vaccination and SARS-CoV-2 variants. The table came from immunoSEQ multiplex PCR; TCRdb's copy has only in-frame clones and leaves some out. The data contain roughly 700,000 clones, more than 70% of them singletons. The treatment is: roughly 18 received Ad26.COV2.S at low or high dose, single or two shots; about 5 received placebo; per-sample allocation not given. Collection of the samples took place on day 63 after the first injection of vaccine or placebo. The sequences come from peripheral blood, collected in a trial of Ad26.COV2.S vaccine versus placebo. The receptors stem from a person between 18 and 65 years old who received the Ad26.COV2.S COVID-19 vaccine or a placebo.

CDR3 DNA sequence: TGTGCCAGCTCACCAACGGCAGACTACGAGCAGTACTTC. The encoded protein is CASSPTADYEQYF. The chain couples TRBV18 to TRBJ2-7; D is undetermined. V gave up 2 bases and J gave up 3 bases, with 8 bases separating them. CDR3 length equals 13 residues. The germline CDR1 and CDR2 sequences are KGHSH and LQKENI.

This clone was counted a few times. This chain uses TRBV5-4 with TRBJ1-6, with D possibly matching TRBD1 (6 bases). The germline V gene encodes CDR1 SGHNT and CDR2 YYREEE (reference sequence). The CDR3 extends over 15 amino acids. V dropped 0 bases and J dropped 10 bases, with 14 bases sitting between them. CDR3 sequence reads: CASSLALGASSPLHF. The CDR3 region has the DNA TGTGCCAGCAGCTTGGCTCTGGGGGCGAGCTCACCCCTCCACTTT.

The chain has TRBV12-3 or TRBV12-4 and TRBJ1-1; D is undetermined. The CDR3 loop spans 11 amino acids. V shed 1 base and J shed 7 bases, with 4 bases lying between them. The CDR3 DNA follows: TGTGCCAGCAGTTTAGGTTATGAAGCTTTCTTT. Translating it yields CASSLGYEAFF.

V gene TRBV5-8 combines with J gene TRBJ2-7; weak D call: TRBD1 (6 bases). Per the germline V gene, CDR1 is SGHTS and CDR2 is YDEGEE. There are 12 residues in the CDR3. V lost 4 bases to trimming and J lost 3 bases, with 8 bases between them. CDR3 amino acids: CASSKDSYEQYF. CDR3 sequence (DNA): TGTGCCAGCAGCAAGGACAGCTACGAGCAGTACTTC. The full variable domain, rest sourced from reference TRBV5-8 and TRBJ2-7, is EAGVTQSPTHLIKTRGQQATLRCSPISGHTSVYWYQQALGLGLQFLLWYDEGEERNRGNFPPRFSGRQFPNYSSELNVNALELEDSALYLCASSKDSYEQYFGPGTRLTVT.

This clone was recorded once. The chain links TRBV7-9 to TRBJ2-2; 8 bases align to TRBD2. The germline V gene has CDR1 SEHNR and CDR2 FQNEAQ (reference sequence). With V trimmed by 6 bases and J by 6 bases, 6 bases remained unmatched. This CDR3 contains 14 residues. CDR3 sequence (DNA): TGTGCCAGCAGACCCGCGGGGGGCCCCGGGGAGCTGTTTTTT. Translated: CASRPAGGPGELFF.

The V gene is TRBV5-1, the J gene TRBJ1-5, with 9 bases lining up with TRBD1. J lost 5 bases, V lost 4 bases, and 7 bases had no gene match. The CDR3 is 15 residues long. The V gene's germline CDR1 is SGHRS and CDR2 YFSETQ. The CDR3 DNA is TGCGCCAGCAGCCCACAGGGGGCCCTAGATCAGCCCCAGCATTTT. It yields the protein CASSPQGALDQPQHF.

This clone was observed a few times. This chain joins TRBV6-5 and TRBJ2-7; 8 bases are shared with TRBD2. V dropped 0 bases and J dropped 6; count of bases not matched to a gene: 10. The CDR3 extends over 16 amino acids. Germline V CDR1 and CDR2: MNHEY, SVGAGI. CDR3 DNA: TGTGCCAGCAGTTACTCTCCGGGACTAGGAGCTCGCGAGCAGTACTTC. Encoded protein: CASSYSPGLGAREQYF.